These 11 T cell receptor beta chains were all obtained from the same sample, sequenced in a study of identical twins. From the 5' RACE reads, TCRdb called clonotypes with MiXCR, one entry per CDR3 protein. This sample has about 520,000 distinct CDR3 sequences, with less than 25% found just once. The same sample was also used in a study of T cells expressing NK-cell markers.

The sequencing input was CD4+ T cells sorted from blood. The source of these receptors is a woman in her late teens or twenties in good health.

The V and J genes are TRBV9 and TRBJ2-7; TRBD1 is a possible D gene (10 bases). V was trimmed by 0 bases and J by 4 bases, leaving 38 bases between them. The length of the CDR3 is 23 residues. In germline, CDR1 is SGDLS, CDR2 YYNGEE. The CDR3 spells CASSVGVDRGLSSGSPTGYEQYF. CDR3 coding DNA: TGTGCCAGCAGCGTAGGTGTGGACAGGGGGTTGAGTAGCGGGAGCCCCACCGGGTACGAGCAGTACTTC.

This clonotype has only a few counts. The J gene is TRBJ2-7, the V gene TRBV2; D remains unclear. This CDR3 region has 11 residues. CDR1 is SNHLY, CDR2 FYNNEI, per germline. Trimming cost V 6 bases and J 0 bases, with 3 bases left between them. CDR3 loop: CASRISYEQYF. The CDR3 nucleotides read TGTGCCAGCAGGATCTCCTACGAGCAGTACTTC.

V gene TRBV6-1 combines with J gene TRBJ1-2; 8 bases line up with TRBD1. This CDR3 has 13 amino acids. The J segment lost 12 bases and the V segment lost 6 bases, leaving 12 bases of the junction unmatched. Germline V CDR1 and CDR2: MNHNS, SASEGT. The CDR3 nucleotides read TGTGCCAGCAGGGACAGGGATCTATGGGAGGACACCTTC. Amino acids: CASRDRDLWEDTF.

The gene calls are TRBV20-1 and TRBJ2-5; D possibly corresponds to TRBD2 (6 bases). Germline V gene sequence: CDR1 DFQATT, CDR2 SNEGSKA (reference sequence). This CDR3 is 15 amino acids long. With 1 base removed from V and 2 bases from J, the gap between germline ends came to 14 bases. The CDR3 loop reads CSARGAAGRQETQYF. In DNA form, the CDR3 reads TGCAGTGCTAGAGGTGCGGCGGGACGACAAGAGACCCAGTACTTC.

The DNA of the CDR3 is TGCGCCAGCAGCCAAGTTGCAGTGGGGGGCTACGAGCAGTACTTC. It is translated as CASSQVAVGGYEQYF. V is TRBV4-3 and J is TRBJ2-7; the D gene is possibly TRBD2 (6 bases). From germline, CDR1 is LGHNA and CDR2 YSLEER. V was cut by 1 base and J by 3 bases, with 13 bases left in between. This CDR3 comprises 15 residues.

The sample holds a few counts of this clonotype. The chain uses TRBV6-1 and TRBJ1-5; 8 nucleotides match TRBD1. Losses at the gene ends were 6 bases for V and 5 bases for J; bases not matched to a gene: 6. Germline-derived CDR1 and CDR2 are MNHNS and SASEGT. The CDR3 is 14 amino acids. This CDR3 reads CASSSGGKDQPQHF. CDR3 sequence (DNA): TGTGCCAGCAGCTCAGGGGGCAAGGATCAGCCCCAGCATTTT.

The table lists this clonotype with a few counts. V usage is TRBV10-3 and J usage is TRBJ2-7, with 8 nucleotides matching TRBD2. The germline gives CDR1 ENHRY, CDR2 SYGVKD. Germline trimming cut 2 bases from V and 4 bases from J; bases unmatched to any gene: 4. CDR3 size: 14 residues. CDR3 nucleotides: TGTGCCATCAGTGAGGCTAGCGGGCGGTACGAGCAGTACTTC. Its translation is CAISEASGRYEQYF.

This clonotype was observed a handful of times. The chain carries TRBV11-1 and TRBJ1-4; 7 bases align to TRBD1. The CDR3 length is 14 residues. Trimming at V came to 5 bases and at J to 5 bases, leaving 5 bases not matched to a gene. The germline CDR1 and CDR2 sequences are SGHAT and FQDESV (reference sequence). This chain's CDR3 is CASSARDRNEKLFF. The CDR3 DNA reads TGTGCCAGCAGCGCCCGGGACAGAAATGAAAAACTGTTTTTT.

J is TRBJ1-1 and V is TRBV20-1, with D uncertain. The V end was cut by 7 bases, the J end by 1 base, with 10 bases between. Germline V gives CDR1 DFQATT, CDR2 SNEGSKA (reference sequence). This CDR3 has 12 residues. CDR3 in amino acids: CSVPGRNTEAFF. CDR3 bases: TGCAGTGTCCCAGGTAGGAACACTGAAGCTTTCTTT.

This clonotype was counted only a few times. The chain employs TRBV10-3 and TRBJ2-7; TRBD2 agrees at 9 bases. In germline, CDR1 is ENHRY, CDR2 SYGVKD. Trimming took 0 bases from V and 2 from J; bases not matched to a gene: 8. This CDR3 is 17 amino acids long. The CDR3 DNA reads TGTGCCATCAGTGAGTCGATAGTAGCGGGGGTCCCCTACGAGCAGTACTTC. Residues: CAISESIVAGVPYEQYF.

This clonotype occurred many times. This chain joins TRBV4-2 and TRBJ2-7; 14 nucleotides line up with TRBD2. The CDR3 is 18 amino acids. CDR1 is LGHNA, CDR2 YNFKEQ, per germline. V shed 4 bases and J 2 bases; nucleotides not matched to a gene: 10. The CDR3 DNA follows: TGTGCCAGCAGCCGACACACCGGACTAGCGGGGGGAACCTACGAGCAGTACTTC. Encoded protein: CASSRHTGLAGGTYEQYF.